This T cell receptor beta chain was sequenced for a study of blood T cell repertoires in COVID-19. Overall study: From T cells, B-cell-depleted T cells, or PBMCs came the material, which was cDNA or gDNA.

Trimming left V 0 bases short and J 4 bases short, with 19 bases between. Germline CDR1 is SGHRS and CDR2 is YFSETQ. This CDR3 has 17 amino acids. Assay: immunoSEQ multiplex PCR; the TCRdb copy retains only in-frame clones and omits some. The table has hundreds of thousands of clones, about nine tenths seen once; the top ten hold 1.2%. Participants were placed into cohorts based on the clinical history they reported. The recovered donors of Cohort 3 showed two negative PCRs, clearance, or symptom resolution. Material: PBMCs or T cells enriched from blood (not recorded which). This receptor was taken from a man aged 25 to 40 who had recovered from COVID-19. This chain uses TRBV5-1 with TRBJ1-2; D uncertain. CDR3 amino acids: CASSLEVSPRGLYGYTF. CDR3 nucleotide sequence: TGCGCCAGCAGCTTGGAGGTCTCTCCCAGAGGGCTCTATGGCTACACCTTC.